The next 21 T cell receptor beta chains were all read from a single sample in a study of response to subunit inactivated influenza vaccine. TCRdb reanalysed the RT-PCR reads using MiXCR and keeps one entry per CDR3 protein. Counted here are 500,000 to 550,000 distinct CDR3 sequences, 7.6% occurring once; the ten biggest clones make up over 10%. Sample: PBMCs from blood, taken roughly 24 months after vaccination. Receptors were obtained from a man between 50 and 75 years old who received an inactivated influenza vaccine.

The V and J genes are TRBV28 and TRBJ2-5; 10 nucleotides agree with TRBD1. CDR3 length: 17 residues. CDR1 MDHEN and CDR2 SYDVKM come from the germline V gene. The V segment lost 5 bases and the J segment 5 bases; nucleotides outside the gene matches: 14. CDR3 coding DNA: TGTGCCAGCAGTCTCTACCCGGGACAGGGGATTGGGGAGACCCAGTACTTC. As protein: CASSLYPGQGIGETQYF.

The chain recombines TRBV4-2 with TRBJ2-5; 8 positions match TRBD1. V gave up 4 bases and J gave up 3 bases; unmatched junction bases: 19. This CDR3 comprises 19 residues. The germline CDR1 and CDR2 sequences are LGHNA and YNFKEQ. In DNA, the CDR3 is TGTGCCAGCAGCCCAAGTTACTCTTTCAGGGGGCCCAGGGAAGAGACCCAGTACTTC. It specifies CASSPSYSFRGPREETQYF.

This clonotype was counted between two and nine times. The CDR3: CASSIGLPGEQYF. As DNA, the CDR3 is TGTGCCAGCAGCATCGGGCTCCCGGGCGAGCAGTACTTC. The chain links TRBV7-9 to TRBJ2-7, with D hard to call. V was pared by 5 bases and J by 6 bases, with 14 bases between. The CDR3 is 13 residues long. Germline V lookup: CDR1 SEHNR, CDR2 FQNEAQ (reference sequence).

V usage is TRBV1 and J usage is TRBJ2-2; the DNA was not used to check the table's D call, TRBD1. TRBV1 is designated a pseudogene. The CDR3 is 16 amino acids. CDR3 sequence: CASSEQGAKSTGELFF. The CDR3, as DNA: TGTGCCAGCAGTGAGCAGGGGGCAAAGAGCACCGGGGAGCTGTTTTTT.

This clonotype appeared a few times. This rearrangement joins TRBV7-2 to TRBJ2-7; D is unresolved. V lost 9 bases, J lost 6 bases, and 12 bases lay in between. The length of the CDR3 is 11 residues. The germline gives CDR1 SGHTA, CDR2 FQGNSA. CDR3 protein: CARVVRVEQYF. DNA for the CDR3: TGTGCCAGGGTTGTTAGGGTCGAGCAGTACTTC.

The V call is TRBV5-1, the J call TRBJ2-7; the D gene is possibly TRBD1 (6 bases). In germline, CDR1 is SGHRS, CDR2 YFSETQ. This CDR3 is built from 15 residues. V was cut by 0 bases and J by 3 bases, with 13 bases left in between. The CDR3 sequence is CASSLETGLYYEQYF. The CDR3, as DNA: TGCGCCAGCAGCTTGGAAACAGGGCTCTACTACGAGCAGTACTTC.

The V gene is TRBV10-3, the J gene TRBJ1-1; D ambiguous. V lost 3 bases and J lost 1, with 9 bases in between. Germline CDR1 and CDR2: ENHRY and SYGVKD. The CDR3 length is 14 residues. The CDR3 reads CAISDERANTEAFF. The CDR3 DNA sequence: TGTGCCATCAGTGACGAGCGGGCGAACACTGAAGCTTTCTTT.

The CDR3 DNA reads TGCAGCGTCGACGCTGAGAACTATGGCTACACCTTC. Its protein product is CSVDAENYGYTF. The chain joins TRBV29-1 to TRBJ1-2; D unresolved. The CDR3 covers 12 residues. Trimming cost V 6 bases and J 2 bases, with 10 bases left between them. Germline V CDR1 and CDR2: SQVTM, ANQGSEA.

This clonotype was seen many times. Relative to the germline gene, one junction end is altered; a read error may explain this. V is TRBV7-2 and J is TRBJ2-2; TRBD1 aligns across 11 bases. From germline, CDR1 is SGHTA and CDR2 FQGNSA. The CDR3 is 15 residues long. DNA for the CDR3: TGCGCCAGCAGCCCCGGGACAGGGGGCACCGGGGAGCTGTTTTTT. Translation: CASSPGTGGTGELFF.

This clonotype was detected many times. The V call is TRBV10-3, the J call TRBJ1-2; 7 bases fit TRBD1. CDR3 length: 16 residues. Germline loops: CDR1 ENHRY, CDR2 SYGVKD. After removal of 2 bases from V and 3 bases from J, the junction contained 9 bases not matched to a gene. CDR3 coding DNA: TGTGCCATCAGTGAGACGACAGGGCAGAAAGACTATGGCTACACCTTC. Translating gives CAISETTGQKDYGYTF.

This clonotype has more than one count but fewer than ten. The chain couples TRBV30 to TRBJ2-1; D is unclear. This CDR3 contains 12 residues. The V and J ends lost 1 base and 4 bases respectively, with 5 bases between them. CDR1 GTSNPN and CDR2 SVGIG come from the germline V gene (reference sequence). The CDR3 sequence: CAWSGKYNEQFF. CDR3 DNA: TGTGCCTGGAGTGGGAAGTACAATGAGCAGTTCTTC.

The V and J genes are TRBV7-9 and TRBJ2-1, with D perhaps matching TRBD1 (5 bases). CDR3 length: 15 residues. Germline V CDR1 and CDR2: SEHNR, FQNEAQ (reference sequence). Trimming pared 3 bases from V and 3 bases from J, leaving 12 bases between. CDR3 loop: CASSFWSQGYNEQFF. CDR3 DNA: TGTGCCAGCAGCTTTTGGTCTCAGGGCTACAATGAGCAGTTCTTC.

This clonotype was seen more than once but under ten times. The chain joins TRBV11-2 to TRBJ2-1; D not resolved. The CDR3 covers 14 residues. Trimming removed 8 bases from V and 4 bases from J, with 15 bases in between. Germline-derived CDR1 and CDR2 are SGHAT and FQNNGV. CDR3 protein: CASSPLRAYNEQFF. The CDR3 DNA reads TGTGCCAGCTCTCCTCTAAGGGCTTACAATGAGCAGTTCTTC.

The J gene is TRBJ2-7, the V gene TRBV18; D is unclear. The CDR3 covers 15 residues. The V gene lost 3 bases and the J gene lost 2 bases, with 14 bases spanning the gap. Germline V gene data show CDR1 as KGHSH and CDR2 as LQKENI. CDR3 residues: CASSPTPTSTYEQYF. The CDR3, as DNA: TGTGCCAGCTCACCCACCCCGACATCTACCTACGAGCAGTACTTC.

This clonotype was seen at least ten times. The CDR3 nucleotides read TGTGCCAGCAGTGAATATCCCCTAAATCAGCCCCAGCATTTT. Its protein is CASSEYPLNQPQHF. The V call is TRBV6-1, the J call TRBJ1-5; D is uncertain. Germline V lookup: CDR1 MNHNS, CDR2 SASEGT. With 2 bases removed from V and 4 bases from J, the gap between germline ends came to 9 bases. There are 14 residues in the CDR3.

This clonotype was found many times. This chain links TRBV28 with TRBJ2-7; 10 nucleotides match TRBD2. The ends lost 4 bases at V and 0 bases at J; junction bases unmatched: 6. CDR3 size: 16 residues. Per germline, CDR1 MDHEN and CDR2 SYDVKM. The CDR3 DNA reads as TGTGCCAGCAGTTCCCCTAGCGGGAGAAGCTCCTACGAGCAGTACTTC. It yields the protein CASSSPSGRSSYEQYF. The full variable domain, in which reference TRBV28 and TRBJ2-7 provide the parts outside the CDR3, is DVKVTQSSRYLVKRTGEKVFLECVQDMDHENMFWYRQDPGLGLRLIYFSYDVKMKEKGDIPEGYSVSREKKERFSLILESASTNQTSMYLCASSSPSGRSSYEQYFGPGTRLTVT.

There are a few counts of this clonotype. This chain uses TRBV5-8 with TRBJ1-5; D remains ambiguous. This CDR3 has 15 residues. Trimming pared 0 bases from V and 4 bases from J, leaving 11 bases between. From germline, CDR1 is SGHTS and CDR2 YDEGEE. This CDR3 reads CASSLAGLENQPQHF. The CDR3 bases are TGTGCCAGCAGCTTGGCCGGTCTGGAAAATCAGCCCCAGCATTTT.

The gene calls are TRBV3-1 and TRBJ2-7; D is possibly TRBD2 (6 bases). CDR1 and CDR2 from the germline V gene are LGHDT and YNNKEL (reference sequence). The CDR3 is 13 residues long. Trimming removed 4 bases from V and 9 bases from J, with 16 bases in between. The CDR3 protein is CASSPRAAGRQYF. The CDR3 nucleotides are TGTGCCAGCAGCCCCCGAGCGGCGGGGAGGCAGTACTTC.

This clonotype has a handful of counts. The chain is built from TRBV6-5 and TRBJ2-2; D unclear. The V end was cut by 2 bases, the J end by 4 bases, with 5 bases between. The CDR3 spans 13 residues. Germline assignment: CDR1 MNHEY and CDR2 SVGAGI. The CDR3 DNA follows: TGTGCCAGCAGTTACGTGATCACCGGGGAGCTGTTTTTT. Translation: CASSYVITGELFF.

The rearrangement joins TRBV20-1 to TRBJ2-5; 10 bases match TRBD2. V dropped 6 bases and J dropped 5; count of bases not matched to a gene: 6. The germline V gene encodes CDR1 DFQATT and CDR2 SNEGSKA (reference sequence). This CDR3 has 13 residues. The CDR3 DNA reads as TGCAGTGCCCAGCGGGAGGGCCTCGAGACCCAGTACTTC. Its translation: CSAQREGLETQYF.

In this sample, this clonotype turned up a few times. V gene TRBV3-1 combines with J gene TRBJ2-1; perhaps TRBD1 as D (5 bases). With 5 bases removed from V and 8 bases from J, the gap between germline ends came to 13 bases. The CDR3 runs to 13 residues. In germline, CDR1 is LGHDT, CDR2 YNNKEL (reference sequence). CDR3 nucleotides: TGTGCCAGCAGCAAAAGGGGCGTCTATGAGCAGTTCTTC. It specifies CASSKRGVYEQFF.